A selection of T cell receptor beta chains follows, all from one sample in a study of T cells in Graves' hyperthyroidism and ophthalmopathy. TCRdb reprocessed the multiplex PCR reads with MiXCR, giving one entry per CDR3 protein. The sample lists hundreds of thousands of distinct CDR3 sequences; around 22% were seen once. Sequences were obtained from blood. These receptors all come from a woman aged 25 to 45 with Graves' ophthalmopathy. CDR3s include the opening cysteine and the closing phenylalanine or tryptophan. Fields, in order: J gene, clone size, D gene, V gene, CDR3 protein, CDR3 DNA. The D gene is left open where the match is weak. A clone size is listed for some rows: how often the clone was seen (once, few, many), or a class if it is expanded.

j_gene: TRBJ1-1; abundance: many; d_gene: .; v_gene: TRBV27; CDR3aa: CASSSSLTRKNTEAFF; CDR3nt: TGTGCCAGCAGTTCCTCCCTCACCCGGAAGAACACTGAAGCTTTCTTT
j_gene: TRBJ2-7; abundance: .; d_gene: TRBD1; v_gene: TRBV15; CDR3aa: CATSSPGQGLDEQYF; CDR3nt: TGTGCCACCAGCAGTCCGGGACAGGGGTTGGACGAGCAGTACTTC
j_gene: TRBJ1-1; abundance: .; d_gene: .; v_gene: TRBV28; CDR3aa: CASSLSSSTEAFF; CDR3nt: TGTGCCAGCAGTTTATCCTCAAGCACTGAAGCTTTCTTT
j_gene: TRBJ1-2; abundance: .; d_gene: .; v_gene: TRBV29-1; CDR3aa: CSVLIGVYGYTF; CDR3nt: TGCAGCGTTTTAATTGGAGTTTATGGCTACACCTTC
j_gene: TRBJ1-3; abundance: .; d_gene: .; v_gene: TRBV5-1; CDR3aa: CASSLDIQGAGNTIYF; CDR3nt: TGCGCCAGCAGCTTGGACATACAGGGAGCTGGAAACACCATATATTTT
j_gene: TRBJ1-1; abundance: few; d_gene: .; v_gene: TRBV20-1; CDR3aa: CSAPKEPNTEAFF; CDR3nt: TGCAGTGCTCCCAAAGAACCGAACACTGAAGCTTTCTTT
j_gene: TRBJ2-5; abundance: .; d_gene: TRBD2; v_gene: TRBV28; CDR3aa: CASRRTSGSFYQETQYF; CDR3nt: TGTGCCAGCAGGAGGACTAGCGGGAGCTTCTACCAAGAGACCCAGTACTTC
j_gene: TRBJ2-5; abundance: many; d_gene: .; v_gene: TRBV28; CDR3aa: CASEGGYRTQYF; CDR3nt: TGTGCCAGCGAGGGGGGTTATAGGACCCAGTACTTC
j_gene: TRBJ1-2; abundance: many; d_gene: .; v_gene: TRBV7-2; CDR3aa: CASSFQRQISYGYTF; CDR3nt: TGTGCCAGCAGCTTCCAGAGACAGATCTCATATGGCTACACCTTC
j_gene: TRBJ1-5; abundance: many; d_gene: .; v_gene: TRBV7-8; CDR3aa: CASSLINQPQHF; CDR3nt: TGTGCCAGCAGCTTAATCAATCAGCCCCAGCATTTT
j_gene: TRBJ2-3; abundance: few; d_gene: .; v_gene: TRBV7-3; CDR3aa: CASSPSKGTDTQYF; CDR3nt: TGTGCCAGCAGCCCAAGCAAGGGAACAGATACGCAGTATTTT
j_gene: TRBJ2-2; abundance: many; d_gene: .; v_gene: TRBV19; CDR3aa: CAEGTGELFF; CDR3nt: TGTGCCGAGGGGACCGGGGAGCTGTTTTTT
j_gene: TRBJ2-5; abundance: many; d_gene: TRBD2; v_gene: TRBV5-1; CDR3aa: CASSLEGLALETQYF; CDR3nt: TGCGCCAGCAGCTTGGAGGGACTAGCGTTAGAGACCCAGTACTTC
j_gene: TRBJ2-7; abundance: many; d_gene: TRBD1; v_gene: TRBV14; CDR3aa: CASSHSDRGHYEQYF; CDR3nt: TGTGCCAGCAGCCACTCGGACAGGGGACATTACGAGCAGTACTTC
j_gene: TRBJ2-5; abundance: few; d_gene: .; v_gene: TRBV5-1; CDR3aa: CASSGDGEETQYF; CDR3nt: TGCGCCAGCAGCGGGGACGGAGAAGAGACCCAGTACTTC
j_gene: TRBJ2-5; abundance: once; d_gene: .; v_gene: TRBV7-9; CDR3aa: CATQRGPETQYF; CDR3nt: TGTGCCACACAGAGGGGCCCAGAGACCCAGTACTTC